These T cell receptor beta chains were read from a single sample in a study of T cell repertoires in cytomegalovirus infection. For these TCRs, the target antigens are not known. TCRdb recomputed calls from the reads with MiXCR, one row per CDR3 protein. The sample records some 800,000 distinct CDR3 sequences, roughly 33% being singletons. The starting material was cultured CD8+ T cells from PBMCs, obtained from culture after CMV antigen stimulation. The receptors here all came from a human donor in good health (CMV status not recorded). Some clones in this sample may be carry-over from other donors' samples. Both conserved end residues are part of each CDR3. The D gene is left open where the match is weak. Rows give clone size only sometimes, using once, few, many, or a class for an expanded clone.

D: TRBD1; V: TRBV4-1; J: TRBJ2-2; size: NA; DNA: TGCGCCAGCAGTCAACAGGGGGCCACCGGGGAGCTGTTTTTT; CDR3: CASSQQGATGELFF
D: TRBD1; V: TRBV6-5; J: TRBJ1-2; size: NA; DNA: TGTCTAGTTGGGACAGGGGCCAGCTTGGTCTATGGCTACACCTTC; CDR3: CLVGTGASLVYGYTF
D: NA; V: TRBV27; J: TRBJ1-2; size: NA; DNA: TGTGCCAGCAGGAAAGGGGGGATTGGCTACACCTTC; CDR3: CASRKGGIGYTF
D: TRBD1; V: TRBV12-5; J: TRBJ1-2; size: NA; DNA: TGTGCTAGTGGTTTGGCCCCCAGGGACAGGGCTCATGGCTACACCTTC; CDR3: CASGLAPRDRAHGYTF
D: TRBD1; V: TRBV10-3; J: TRBJ2-6; size: few; DNA: TGTGCCATCAGTGGACAGGGATGGCGTGGGGCCAACGTCCTGACTTTC; CDR3: CAISGQGWRGANVLTF
D: TRBD1; V: TRBV7-2; J: TRBJ1-3; size: medium-sized; DNA: TGTGCCAGCAGCCCGGGGGTGACAGGGCGGGGAAACACCATATATTTT; CDR3: CASSPGVTGRGNTIYF
D: NA; V: TRBV14; J: TRBJ2-3; size: few; DNA: TGTGCCAGCAGCCTCTCCGACCGCCTTCTCACAGATACGCAGTATTTT; CDR3: CASSLSDRLLTDTQYF
D: NA; V: TRBV20-1; J: TRBJ2-1; size: NA; DNA: TGCAGTGCTACCGGGTTCCAGGACTACAATGAGCAGTTCTTC; CDR3: CSATGFQDYNEQFF
D: TRBD1; V: TRBV6-5; J: TRBJ2-5; size: few; DNA: TGTGCCAGCAGTTACTGGGGACAGGGTAGTGAGACCCAGTACTTC; CDR3: CASSYWGQGSETQYF
D: NA; V: TRBV28; J: TRBJ1-5; size: NA; DNA: TGTGCCAGCAGTACCCCGGGACCGATGTGCAATCAGCCCCAGCATTTT; CDR3: CASSTPGPMCNQPQHF
D: NA; V: TRBV7-9; J: TRBJ1-2; size: few; DNA: TGTGCCAGCAGGACAAGTGACAGGTCTAACTATGGCTACACCTTC; CDR3: CASRTSDRSNYGYTF
D: NA; V: TRBV6-1; J: TRBJ2-3; size: few; DNA: TGTGCCAGCAGTAACCTGAGACAGGATAGCACAGATACGCAGTATTTT; CDR3: CASSNLRQDSTDTQYF
D: NA; V: TRBV7-6; J: TRBJ2-3; size: many; DNA: TGTGCCAGCAGCTTAGGGGCTCAGGGGGGGCCAGATACGCAGTATTTT; CDR3: CASSLGAQGGPDTQYF
D: NA; V: TRBV7-6; J: TRBJ1-4; size: many; DNA: TGTGCCAGCAGCTCCCCGGGTGAAAAACTGTTTTTT; CDR3: CASSSPGEKLFF
D: NA; V: TRBV6-6; J: TRBJ1-2; size: NA; DNA: TGTGCCAGCACCCGAAACTATGGCTACACCTTC; CDR3: CASTRNYGYTF
D: TRBD1; V: TRBV4-2; J: TRBJ2-2; size: few; DNA: TGTGCCAGCAGCCAAGACACCCGGACAGGATACACCGGGGAGCTGTTTTTT; CDR3: CASSQDTRTGYTGELFF